This T cell receptor (beta chain) was recovered during a study of cytomegalovirus exposure and HLA in healthy donors. Study-level results: Rates of TCR association differed by HLA locus in a later analysis, with DRB1 highest and HLA-C lowest.

CDR3 length equals 17 residues. Trimming at V came to 6 bases and at J to 10 bases, leaving 15 bases not matched to a gene. The germline CDR1 and CDR2 sequences are SEHNR and FQNEAQ (reference sequence). Primers for the PCR totalled 60 Vbeta and 13 Jbeta. Repertoires were generated with immunoSEQ multiplex PCR, while TCRdb's copy carries only in-frame clones and drops some. The specimen's table records approximately 180,000 clones. With respect to this clone: Its specificity is not known.

V usage is TRBV7-9 and J usage is TRBJ1-6, with TRBD1 matching over 10 bases. Sequencing was carried out using PBMCs. The TCR originated in a man aged 25-40 years in good health and CMV-seronegative. In DNA, the CDR3 is TGTGCCAGCAGACCTCAGACAGGGGGCGCGGTAGACTCACCCCTCCACTTT. As protein: CASRPQTGGAVDSPLHF.